This entry features one T cell receptor (beta chain) sequence. The entry originates in a study of blood T cell repertoires in COVID-19. As for the study in general: From T cells, B-cell-depleted T cells, or PBMCs came the material, which was cDNA or gDNA.

V lost 4 bases, J lost 5 bases, and 10 bases stayed unmatched. The CDR3 runs 15 residues. Germline V gene sequence: CDR1 SGHRS, CDR2 YFSETQ. Sequencing was performed with immunoSEQ multiplex PCR; in TCRdb, only in-frame clones are kept and a portion is missing. The sample holds hundreds of thousands of clones, about 84% seen once. The chain is built from TRBV5-1 and TRBJ1-1, with TRBD1 identical over 8 bases. The TCR originated in a woman older than 75 with COVID-19, enrolled during active disease. Sequenced input: peripheral blood. CDR3 nucleotides: TGCGCCAGCAGCCCCGCGGGGGACAGGACAACTGAAGCTTTCTTT. Its translation: CASSPAGDRTTEAFF.